Each of the 18 T cell receptor beta chains below was sequenced from the same sample in a study of T cells in Graves' hyperthyroidism and ophthalmopathy. Template material for amplifying TCR beta CDR3 regions consisted of RNA transcripts. When the TCR CDR3 underwent first-round RT-PCR, the HTBI primer set was used. TCRdb re-derived calls from the multiplex PCR reads in MiXCR, one entry per CDR3 protein. The table shows about 520,000 distinct CDR3 sequences, with about 24% occurring only once. The sequenced sample was blood. These receptors were obtained from a woman aged 25-40 years with Graves' ophthalmopathy.

This clonotype was found once. The chain links TRBV29-1 to TRBJ1-1; no firm D call. CDR1 SQVTM and CDR2 ANQGSEA come from the germline V gene. The CDR3 sequence is 13 residues long. V gave up 0 bases and J gave up 10 bases, with 15 bases separating them. CDR3 protein: CSVEDPSGTRAFF. CDR3 bases: TGCAGCGTTGAAGATCCTTCTGGCACTCGAGCTTTCTTT. Supplemented by reference TRBV29-1 and TRBJ1-1, the full variable domain reads SAVISQKPSRDICQRGTSLTIQCQVDSQVTMMFWYRQQPGQSLTLIATANQGSEATYESGFVIDKFPISRPNLTFSTLTVSNMSPEDSSIYLCSVEDPSGTRAFFGQGTRLTVV.

CDR3: CASLMDSEAFF. Written as DNA, the CDR3 is TGTGCCAGTCTTATGGACTCTGAAGCTTTCTTT. The chain links TRBV2 to TRBJ1-1; D is unresolved. Germline-derived CDR1 and CDR2 are SNHLY and FYNNEI. V lost 9 bases and J lost 6, with 11 bases in between. The CDR3 loop spans 11 amino acids.

This clonotype was recorded at least ten times. V usage is TRBV6-2 or TRBV6-3 and J usage is TRBJ1-2, with D tentatively TRBD1 (5 bases). V lost 3 bases and J 3 bases, leaving 20 bases between the germline ends. The CDR3 covers 17 residues. CDR1 and CDR2 from the germline V gene are MNHEY and SVGEGT. The CDR3 DNA reads TGTGCCAGCAGTTATAAGGCAGGGCAGGATAAGTACTATGGCTACACCTTC. Its translation is CASSYKAGQDKYYGYTF.

The rearrangement joins TRBV5-1 to TRBJ2-7; the match to TRBD2 covers 8 bases. Germline V gene lookup returns CDR1 SGHRS and CDR2 YFSETQ. This CDR3 contains 15 residues. J lost 2 bases, V lost 2 bases, and 6 bases had no gene match. The CDR3 DNA reads as TGCGCCAGCAGCTTTAACAGCGGGAGCGCCTACGAGCAGTACTTC. Its protein is CASSFNSGSAYEQYF.

This clonotype was picked up many times. The CDR3 loop reads CASSLPFVVGSTGELFF. The CDR3 DNA sequence: TGTGCCAGCAGCTTACCGTTTGTAGTGGGTAGCACCGGGGAGCTGTTTTTT. The V gene is TRBV7-2, the J gene TRBJ2-2; D ambiguous. The germline V gene encodes CDR1 SGHTA and CDR2 FQGNSA. Trimming left V 2 bases short and J 4 bases short, with 17 bases between. This CDR3 spans 17 amino acids.

This clonotype was seen at least ten times. V is TRBV4-2 and J is TRBJ1-5; D possibly corresponds to TRBD1 (5 bases). This CDR3 has 17 residues. The germline V gene encodes CDR1 LGHNA and CDR2 YNFKEQ. Trimming pared 0 bases from V and 0 bases from J, leaving 12 bases between. The CDR3 region has the DNA TGTGCCAGCAGCCAAGATGGGGCGGGCTTTAGCAATCAGCCCCAGCATTTT. Amino acid sequence: CASSQDGAGFSNQPQHF.

This clonotype was counted ten times or more. This rearrangement joins TRBV4-1 to TRBJ1-2, with unresolved D. Trimming cost V 4 bases and J 5 bases, with 14 bases left between them. This CDR3 is built from 14 residues. Germline V lookup: CDR1 MGHRA, CDR2 YSYEKL. CDR3 residues: CASSPFLRLYGYTF. The CDR3 DNA follows: TGCGCCAGCAGCCCATTCCTACGACTTTATGGCTACACCTTC.

The chain couples TRBV7-8 to TRBJ1-2; D not certain. CDR1 and CDR2 from the germline V gene are SGHVS and FQNEAQ. The CDR3 length is 16 residues. V lost 0 bases and J lost 1, with 12 bases in between. The CDR3 sequence: CASSLADWGINYGYTF. The CDR3 DNA follows: TGTGCCAGCAGCTTAGCAGATTGGGGAATTAACTATGGCTACACCTTC.

This clonotype was found a few times. The V gene is TRBV12-3 or TRBV12-4, the J gene TRBJ1-2; D gene ambiguous. This CDR3 comprises 15 residues. V lost 5 bases, J lost 0 bases, and 13 bases lay in between. The CDR3 region has the DNA TGTGCCAGCAGTGCCTACAGTGCCTCTAACTATGGCTACACCTTC. Protein: CASSAYSASNYGYTF.

The chain is built from TRBV7-2 and TRBJ2-7, with a weak D call TRBD2 (6 bases). This CDR3 contains 15 residues. Trimming stripped 4 bases from V and 2 bases from J, with 15 bases between. Germline loops: CDR1 SGHTA, CDR2 FQGNSA. CDR3 nucleotides: TGTGCCAGCAGCTCACTCCGGGACTCCACCTACGAGCAGTACTTC. Translation gives CASSSLRDSTYEQYF.

This clonotype was seen only a few times. The rearrangement uses TRBV5-1 and TRBJ1-2; possibly TRBD1 for D (6 bases). Per germline, CDR1 SGHRS and CDR2 YFSETQ. The V end lost 4 bases, the J end lost 4 bases, and 11 bases lay between the germline ends. CDR3 size: 13 residues. CDR3: CASSGNRVYGYTF. The CDR3 DNA reads as TGCGCCAGCAGCGGAAACAGGGTCTATGGCTACACCTTC.

This clonotype was detected many times. The V and J genes are TRBV20-1 and TRBJ1-2; D unclear. V shed 3 bases and J shed 8 bases, with 16 bases lying between them. Germline lookup yields CDR1 DFQATT and CDR2 SNEGSKA (reference sequence). The CDR3 is 13 amino acids. CDR3 DNA: TGCAGTGCTAGTCCGGACGTCACAGAAGGCTACACCTTC. Its protein product is CSASPDVTEGYTF.

The chain recombines TRBV30 with TRBJ1-3; no definite D call. Between the trimmed V and J ends, which lost 2 bases and 4 bases, there was a span of 9 bases. Germline-derived CDR1 and CDR2 are GTSNPN and SVGIG (reference sequence). This CDR3 is built from 13 residues. The CDR3 region has the DNA TGTGCCTGGAGTCGACGGAGCGGAAACACCATATATTTT. Translating gives CAWSRRSGNTIYF.

This clonotype was seen repeatedly, ten times or more. V usage is TRBV29-1 and J usage is TRBJ2-5; 8 nucleotides align to TRBD2. This CDR3 spans 13 amino acids. Germline trimming cut 7 bases from V and 4 bases from J; bases unmatched to any gene: 8. Germline V gives CDR1 SQVTM, CDR2 ANQGSEA. The CDR3 DNA reads TGCAGCGCTATGCGGGGGGCTGGAGAGACCCAGTACTTC. Amino acids: CSAMRGAGETQYF.

This clonotype was seen at least ten times. This rearrangement joins TRBV6-2 or TRBV6-3 to TRBJ1-2; D not resolved. The CDR3 has 14 residues. Trimming cost V 4 bases and J 4 bases, with 13 bases left between them. Looked up from germline, CDR1 is MNHEY and CDR2 is SVGEGT. The CDR3 loop is CASSLPGYLYGYTF. DNA of the CDR3: TGTGCCAGCAGTTTACCAGGTTACCTCTATGGCTACACCTTC.

CDR3 sequence (DNA): TGCAGTGCTAGATTAACCGGGACAGGAAGGTCGGACACTGAAGCTTTCTTT. Translating it yields CSARLTGTGRSDTEAFF. The rearrangement links TRBV20-1 to TRBJ1-1; 8 bases match TRBD1. With 2 bases clipped from V and 3 bases from J, the junction kept 14 bases outside the gene matches. This CDR3 comprises 17 residues. Germline assignment: CDR1 DFQATT and CDR2 SNEGSKA (reference sequence).

This clonotype appeared a single time. J is TRBJ2-7 and V is TRBV5-6; D perhaps matches TRBD2 (6 bases). Germline CDR1 SGHDT, CDR2 YYEEEE. This CDR3 comprises 14 residues. Trimming took off 4 bases at V and 7 bases at J, with 18 bases between the two ends. As DNA, the CDR3 is TGTGCCAGCAGCCCTGGTGGGGGAGGCGCAGAGCAGTACTTC. Translated, it gives CASSPGGGGAEQYF.

The chain combines TRBV28 with TRBJ2-7; 10 positions agree with TRBD1. V was clipped by 5 bases and J by 4 bases; unmatched bases: 8. Germline V lookup: CDR1 MDHEN, CDR2 SYDVKM. The CDR3 runs to 15 residues. CDR3 loop: CASSERTGGPYEQYF. The CDR3 DNA follows: TGTGCCAGCAGTGAGAGGACAGGGGGACCTTACGAGCAGTACTTC. Drawing the rest from reference TRBV28 and TRBJ2-7, the complete variable domain is DVKVTQSSRYLVKRTGEKVFLECVQDMDHENMFWYRQDPGLGLRLIYFSYDVKMKEKGDIPEGYSVSREKKERFSLILESASTNQTSMYLCASSERTGGPYEQYFGPGTRLTVT.